The 23 T cell receptor beta chains below come from one sample, sequenced in a study of PD-1 blockade in classical Hodgkin lymphoma. Sequenced by immunoSEQ multiplex PCR; TCRdb stores in-frame clones only, minus some. In the table there are tens of thousands of clones, about 85% of which are singletons. Time point given: cycle 4 day 1 (C4D1), after six to seven weeks of nivolumab. After autologous stem cell transplantation all patients relapsed, and prior brentuximab vedotin exposure differed between cohorts. The sample was peripheral blood mononuclear cells (PBMCs), taken before the fourth cycle of nivolumab. Every receptor here comes from a human donor with classical Hodgkin lymphoma.

The genes are TRBV19 and TRBJ2-7; D gene ambiguous. Between the trimmed V and J ends, which lost 5 bases and 2 bases, there was a span of 13 bases. Germline CDR1 reads LNHDA; CDR2 reads SQIVND (reference sequence). The CDR3 is 14 amino acids. CDR3 nucleotides: TGTGCCAGTAGTGGGGTCCGGCTCCCCTACGAGCAGTACTTC. This codes for CASSGVRLPYEQYF.

This chain joins TRBV5-1 and TRBJ2-5; TRBD2 agrees at 14 bases. The J segment lost 2 bases and the V segment lost 4 bases, leaving 4 bases of the junction unmatched. This CDR3 comprises 16 residues. The germline V gene has CDR1 SGHRS and CDR2 YFSETQ. Written as DNA, the CDR3 is TGCGCCAGCAGCCAGGGACTAGCGGGGGAACAAGAGACCCAGTACTTC. It encodes CASSQGLAGEQETQYF.

J is TRBJ2-5 and V is TRBV5-4, with a possible D match to TRBD2 (7 bases). Germline-derived CDR1 and CDR2 are SGHNT and YYREEE (reference sequence). V shed 0 bases and J shed 7 bases, with 10 bases lying between them. The CDR3 contains 13 residues. The CDR3 spells CASSLDREGTQYF. The DNA for the CDR3 is TGTGCCAGCAGCTTGGACAGGGAGGGGACCCAGTACTTC.

V usage is TRBV6-6 and J usage is TRBJ1-1; D uncertain. This CDR3 contains 16 residues. Between the trimmed V and J ends, which lost 7 bases and 2 bases, there was a span of 20 bases. The germline gives CDR1 MNHNY, CDR2 SVGAGI (reference sequence). CDR3 DNA: TGTGCCAGCATCCCACCAGAAGGAACCTTTAACACTGAAGCTTTCTTT. Its translation: CASIPPEGTFNTEAFF.

The rearrangement joins TRBV9 to TRBJ1-1; a weak D match, TRBD1 (6 bases). CDR3 length: 15 amino acids. The V end was cut by 1 base, the J end by 0 bases, with 10 bases between. Germline V lookup: CDR1 SGDLS, CDR2 YYNGEE. The CDR3 DNA follows: TGTGCCAGCAGCGTACAGGGGCACCTGAACACTGAAGCTTTCTTT. Amino acid sequence: CASSVQGHLNTEAFF. Drawing the rest from reference TRBV9 and TRBJ1-1, the complete variable domain is DSGVTQTPKHLITATGQRVTLRCSPRSGDLSVYWYQQSLDQGLQFLIQYYNGEERAKGNILERFSAQQFPDLHSELNLSSLELGDSALYFCASSVQGHLNTEAFFGQGTRLTVV.

This clone came up once. V gene TRBV6-5 combines with J gene TRBJ1-1; D not certain. The V gene lost 5 bases and the J gene lost 4 bases, with 14 bases spanning the gap. Germline V gene data show CDR1 as MNHEY and CDR2 as SVGAGI. The CDR3 extends over 14 amino acids. The CDR3 DNA reads TGTGCCAGCAGTGGAGGCCGGATGTTCACTGAAGCTTTCTTT. This codes for CASSGGRMFTEAFF.

The chain recombines TRBV7-8 with TRBJ1-1, with D possibly matching TRBD1 (5 bases). Trimming removed 5 bases from V and 5 bases from J, with 12 bases in between. The CDR3 contains 13 residues. Germline assignment: CDR1 SGHVS and CDR2 FQNEAQ. CDR3 loop: CASSLREATEAFF. The CDR3 nucleotides read TGTGCCAGCAGCCTCAGGGAGGCGACTGAAGCTTTCTTT. Full variable domain (remainder filled in from reference TRBV7-8 and TRBJ1-1): GAGVSQSPRYKVAKRGQDVALRCDPISGHVSLFWYQQALGQGPEFLTYFQNEAQLDKSGLPSDRFFAERPEGSVSTLKIQRTQQEDSAVYLCASSLREATEAFFGQGTRLTVV.

V gene TRBV7-9 combines with J gene TRBJ2-7; possible D gene TRBD2, 6 bases. V was pared by 4 bases and J by 5 bases, with 15 bases between. From germline, CDR1 is SEHNR and CDR2 FQNEAQ (reference sequence). The CDR3 loop spans 14 amino acids. As DNA, the CDR3 is TGTGCCAGCAGCTCTCGGGACTTGCACCACGAGCAGTACTTC. Translating gives CASSSRDLHHEQYF.

The V call is TRBV9, the J call TRBJ1-6; 9 bases align to TRBD1. CDR1 and CDR2 (germline): SGDLS, YYNGEE. V shed 3 bases and J 5 bases; nucleotides not matched to a gene: 3. The CDR3 consists of 15 residues. As DNA, the CDR3 is TGTGCCAGCAGCGGCCGGGACAGGGATAATTCACCCCTCCACTTT. Protein: CASSGRDRDNSPLHF.

The sample holds one count of this clone. Other DNA sequences in this specimen translate into the identical CDR3. V gene TRBV5-1 combines with J gene TRBJ1-3; weak D call: TRBD1 (6 bases). The germline V gene has CDR1 SGHRS and CDR2 YFSETQ. Trimming removed 3 bases from V and 2 bases from J, with 12 bases in between. The CDR3 is made up of 15 amino acids. This CDR3 reads CASSSTGGAGNTIYF. Here the CDR3 DNA reads TGCGCCAGCAGCTCGACGGGGGGCGCTGGAAACACCATATATTTT.

In its sample, this clone was seen a few times. The V call is TRBV7-2, the J call TRBJ1-2; D remains unclear. This CDR3 is built from 16 residues. V gave up 1 base and J gave up 0 bases, with 12 bases separating them. Germline V gene sequence: CDR1 SGHTA, CDR2 FQGNSA. CDR3 loop: CASSLGVGTANYGYTF. CDR3 bases: TGTGCCAGCAGCTTAGGTGTCGGAACAGCTAACTATGGCTACACCTTC.

V gene TRBV7-9 combines with J gene TRBJ2-2; TRBD2 aligns across 8 bases. In germline, CDR1 is SEHNR, CDR2 FQNEAQ (reference sequence). The CDR3 is 14 residues long. With V trimmed by 6 bases and J by 6 bases, 6 bases remained unmatched. The CDR3 DNA reads as TGTGCCAGCAGGGGACTAGTCAGATCCGGGGAGCTGTTTTTT. Protein sequence: CASRGLVRSGELFF.

The chain employs TRBV5-1 and TRBJ1-2; tentatively, D is TRBD1 (5 bases). Trimming removed 1 base from V and 1 base from J, with 8 bases in between. The germline CDR1 and CDR2 sequences are SGHRS and YFSETQ. This CDR3 has 14 amino acids. The CDR3 sequence is CASSLTGGNYGYTF. CDR3 DNA sequence: TGCGCCAGCAGCTTGACAGGAGGTAACTATGGCTACACCTTC.

The V gene is TRBV10-1, the J gene TRBJ2-3; TRBD2 might be the D (6 bases). Per germline, CDR1 WNHNN and CDR2 SYGVQD (reference sequence). This CDR3 spans 15 amino acids. V was shortened by 5 bases and J by 1 base, with 13 bases between the two germline ends. The CDR3 spells CASSRSGVGTDTQYF. The CDR3 DNA follows: TGCGCCAGCAGTCGTTCGGGGGTGGGCACAGATACGCAGTATTTT.

V gene TRBV5-1 combines with J gene TRBJ1-1; D is unclear. Trimming removed 0 bases at V and 0 bases at J, with 9 bases between. Per germline, CDR1 SGHRS and CDR2 YFSETQ. The CDR3 has 15 amino acids. CDR3 loop: CASSLGLGVNTEAFF. For the CDR3, the DNA is TGCGCCAGCAGCTTGGGGCTGGGTGTGAACACTGAAGCTTTCTTT.

V gene TRBV5-4 combines with J gene TRBJ1-4, with 8 bases that match TRBD1. The CDR3 loop spans 17 amino acids. The V gene end was trimmed by 3 bases and the J gene end by 7 bases; junction bases not matched to a gene: 14. CDR1 and CDR2 from the germline V gene are SGHNT and YYREEE (reference sequence). This CDR3 is CASSSKVTGGKIEKLFF. In DNA form, the CDR3 reads TGTGCCAGCAGCTCTAAAGTTACAGGGGGGAAAATTGAAAAACTGTTTTTT.

V usage is TRBV5-1 and J usage is TRBJ1-2, with 9 bases aligning to TRBD1. The trim removed 4 bases at V and 2 bases at J, leaving 3 bases unmatched. The CDR3 totals 14 residues. The germline gives CDR1 SGHRS, CDR2 YFSETQ. CDR3 nucleotides: TGCGCCAGCAGCACAGGACAGGGGAACTATGGCTACACCTTC. Amino acid sequence: CASSTGQGNYGYTF.

The gene calls are TRBV4-2 and TRBJ1-4; the D gene is possibly TRBD1 (5 bases). The V end lost 0 bases, the J end lost 6 bases, and 14 bases lay between the germline ends. Germline lookup yields CDR1 LGHNA and CDR2 YNFKEQ. The CDR3 runs to 16 residues. The CDR3 DNA reads TGTGCCAGCAGCCAAGAAGCAGGGTGGGGGGATGAAAAACTGTTTTTT. Protein product: CASSQEAGWGDEKLFF.

The chain recombines TRBV6-6 with TRBJ1-3; 7 nucleotides align to TRBD1. CDR1 MNHNY and CDR2 SVGAGI come from the germline V gene (reference sequence). Trimming cost V 8 bases and J 0 bases; bases outside gene matches: 10. CDR3 length equals 16 residues. The CDR3 is CASSLGGQSSGNTIYF. CDR3 bases: TGTGCCAGCTCTCTCGGGGGACAGAGCTCTGGAAACACCATATATTTT.

The CDR3 protein is CASSIGKESLEANYGYTF. In DNA, the CDR3 is TGTGCCAGTAGTATAGGGAAAGAAAGCCTAGAAGCGAACTATGGCTACACCTTC. The V gene is TRBV19, the J gene TRBJ1-2; D uncertain. Germline V CDR1 and CDR2: LNHDA, SQIVND (reference sequence). CDR3 size: 18 residues. V dropped 1 base and J dropped 2 bases, with 20 bases sitting between them.

The rearrangement links TRBV7-2 to TRBJ2-7, with no clear D. Trimming removed 2 bases from V and 1 base from J, with 15 bases in between. Germline V gene lookup returns CDR1 SGHTA and CDR2 FQGNSA. The CDR3 length is 16 residues. CDR3 in amino acids: CASSLRIILRSYEQYF. The CDR3 coding sequence is TGTGCCAGCAGCTTACGTATTATCCTACGTTCCTACGAGCAGTACTTC.

This clone came up once. The chain has TRBV6-1 and TRBJ2-4; D gene unclear. Germline CDR1 reads MNHNS; CDR2 reads SASEGT. V was cut by 6 bases and J by 1 base, with 10 bases left in between. The CDR3 consists of 14 residues. The CDR3 loop reads CASSPLSAKNIQYF. CDR3 coding DNA: TGTGCCAGCAGCCCCCTTAGTGCCAAAAACATTCAGTACTTC.

The chain couples TRBV7-9 to TRBJ1-3; weak D call: TRBD1 (6 bases). This CDR3 spans 16 amino acids. Between the trimmed V and J ends, which lost 5 bases and 0 bases, there was a span of 14 bases. Per germline, CDR1 SEHNR and CDR2 FQNEAQ (reference sequence). The CDR3 loop reads CASSRPSTGSGNTIYF. DNA of the CDR3: TGTGCCAGCAGCCGCCCCTCGACAGGCTCTGGAAACACCATATATTTT.